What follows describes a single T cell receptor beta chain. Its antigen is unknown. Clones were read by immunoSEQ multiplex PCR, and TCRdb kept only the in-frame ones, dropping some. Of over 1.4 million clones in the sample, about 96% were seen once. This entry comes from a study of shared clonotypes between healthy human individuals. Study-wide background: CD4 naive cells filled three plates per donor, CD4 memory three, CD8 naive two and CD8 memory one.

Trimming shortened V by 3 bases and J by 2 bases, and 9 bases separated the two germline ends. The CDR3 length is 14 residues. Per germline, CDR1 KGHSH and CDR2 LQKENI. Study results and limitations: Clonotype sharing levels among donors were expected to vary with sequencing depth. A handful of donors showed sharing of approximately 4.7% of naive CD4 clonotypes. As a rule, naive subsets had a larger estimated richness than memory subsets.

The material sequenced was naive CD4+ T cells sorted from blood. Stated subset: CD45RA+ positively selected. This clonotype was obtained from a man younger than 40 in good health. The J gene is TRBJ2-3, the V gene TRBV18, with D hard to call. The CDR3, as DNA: TGTGCCAGCTCACCGGGCCCAGACACAGATACGCAGTATTTT. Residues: CASSPGPDTDTQYF. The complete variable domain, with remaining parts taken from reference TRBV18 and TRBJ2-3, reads NAGVMQNPRHLVRRRGQEARLRCSPMKGHSHVYWYRQLPEEGLKFMVYLQKENIIDESGMPKERFSAEFPKEGPSILRIQQVVRGDSAAYFCASSPGPDTDTQYFGPGTRLTVL.